This TCR beta chain appears in the sequencing data of a study of Ad26.COV2.S vaccination and SARS-CoV-2 variants. Measured with immunoSEQ multiplex PCR; TCRdb has only the in-frame clones, and not every one. The sample has more than 300,000 clones, 86% seen once. Described treatment: 15 to 20 received Ad26.COV2.S at low or high dose, single or two shots; a few received placebo; per-sample allocation not given. Specimens were obtained on day 63 following the first vaccine or placebo injection. Trimming removed 6 bases from V and 5 bases from J, with 11 bases in between. The germline CDR1 and CDR2 sequences are KGHSH and LQKENI. The CDR3 loop spans 12 amino acids.

The source material was peripheral blood, sampled in a trial of Ad26.COV2.S vaccine versus placebo. The chain uses TRBV18 and TRBJ2-7; D tentatively reads TRBD1 or TRBD2 (5 bases each). The receptor was derived from a person between 18 and 60 years old who received the Ad26.COV2.S COVID-19 vaccine or a placebo. CDR3 sequence reads: CASSRDRHEQYF. The CDR3 DNA sequence: TGTGCCAGCTCCCGGGACCGACACGAGCAGTACTTC. The full variable domain, rest sourced from reference TRBV18 and TRBJ2-7, is NAGVMQNPRHLVRRRGQEARLRCSPMKGHSHVYWYRQLPEEGLKFMVYLQKENIIDESGMPKERFSAEFPKEGPSILRIQQVVRGDSAAYFCASSRDRHEQYFGPGTRLTVT.